The clone carrying this T cell receptor (beta chain) was recorded many times. Germline trimming cut 0 bases from V and 5 bases from J; bases unmatched to any gene: 3. This CDR3 region has 15 residues. The germline gives CDR1 LGHDT, CDR2 YNNKEL (reference sequence). The source of the sample is a study of T cells after yellow fever vaccination. Overall study context: SMART-Seq v4 Ultra Low Input prepared the low-cell-number fractions.

Each CDR3 protein gets one entry after TCRdb re-called the 5' RACE reads with MiXCR. Of 230,000 or so distinct CDR3 sequences in the sample, approximately 3.6% were seen once. Specimen: PBMCs, collected 15 days after the yellow fever booster vaccination. J is TRBJ2-5 and V is TRBV3-1; TRBD1 matches at 10 bases. The receptor was isolated from a man aged 18 to 29 who received the YFV17D yellow fever vaccine. This chain's CDR3 is CASSQEGQGYETQYF. The DNA of the CDR3 is TGTGCCAGCAGCCAAGAGGGACAGGGGTACGAGACCCAGTACTTC.